This TCR beta chain was profiled in a study of regulatory T cells in long-lasting Graves disease. CDR1 and CDR2 from the germline V gene are SQVTM and ANQGSEA. The CDR3 is 13 residues long. Time point reported: newly diagnosed GD, antithyroid drugs for less than 3 months. RNA isolated from PBMCs was used to make the TCR library. Construction of TCR beta libraries relied on iRepertoire HTBI primers and on Arm-PCR targeting CDR3 regions. Each CDR3 protein gets one entry after TCRdb re-called the multiplex PCR reads with MiXCR. Among hundreds of thousands of distinct CDR3 sequences listed, less than 20% were seen once. As regards this clonotype: As the CDR3 is not closed by the conserved phenylalanine or tryptophan, this likely results from a read error.

This receptor was identified in a female donor with Graves disease. The chain links TRBV29-1 to TRBJ2-3; TRBD1 agrees at 10 bases. Sample: peripheral blood mononuclear cells (PBMCs), taken at new diagnosis, from a patient treated with antithyroid drugs. The CDR3 DNA sequence: TGCAACGTCGGGACAGGGGATGGAGATACGCAGTATTCT. Translated, it gives CNVGTGDGDTQYS.